This T cell receptor (beta chain) was observed in a study of CXCR3-negative and CXCR3-positive naive CD8 T cells. Overall study context: Across all libraries, TRB reads numbered 120 million to 150 million, with about 1.5 +/- 0.3 million in each library. Whole-study results and caveats: TRB CDR3 properties served as the basis for inferring TCR strength, and surface CD5 was comparable between naive subsets. Naive CXCR3-positive cells had TRB CDR3s more hydrophobic than those of CXCR3-negative naive cells. Each naive subset displayed comparably high diversity, whereas memory CD8+ cells displayed much lower diversity.

cDNA libraries for TRB were generated by 5' RACE incorporating UMI labels. TCRdb re-analyzed the 5' RACE reads; it lists each CDR3 protein once, without DNA. The sample totals some 130,000 distinct CDR3 sequences. The CDR3 extends over 13 amino acids. In germline, CDR1 is MNHNY, CDR2 SVGAGI (reference sequence). With respect to this clonotype: Antigen: not known.

The clonotype comes from a human donor in good health. Some clones in this sample may be carry-over from other donors' samples. Sample: naive CXCR3+ CD8+ T cells from blood. This sample's subset: CD45RO-CCR7+CD27+CD95- naive CD8+ T cells expressing CXCR3 (TNR3+). The J gene is TRBJ2-7, the V gene TRBV6-6; TCRdb's assignment of TRBD1 cannot be checked, as there is no DNA. CDR3 sequence reads: CASSYDPWGKQYF.